The sequence of this T cell receptor beta chain was determined in a study of shared clonotypes between healthy human individuals. The repertoire was sequenced with immunoSEQ multiplex PCR; TCRdb's copy has only in-frame clones and lacks some. The sample shows about 610,000 clones, 96% of them seen only once. This clone appeared a single time. Naive CD8 cells comprised CD45RO-negative, CCR7-positively selected cells, excluding terminally differentiated effector memory CD45RA+ cells. V dropped 2 bases and J dropped 3; count of bases not matched to a gene: 4. CDR3 length: 15 residues. Germline loops: CDR1 MNHEY, CDR2 SMNVEV (reference sequence).

The sample taken for sequencing was naive CD8+ T cells sorted from blood. The TCR was taken from a woman aged 30 to 39 in good health. This chain connects TRBV27 to TRBJ1-5, with 7 bases identical to TRBD1. CDR3 nucleotide sequence: TGTGCCAGCAGTTTAAACAGGGGTTTCAATCAGCCCCAGCATTTT. It specifies CASSLNRGFNQPQHF.